This T cell receptor (beta chain) derives from a study of CD8 T cells in Susac syndrome. Random hexamers primed reverse transcription of about 0.5 to 1 ug RNA. TCRdb reanalysed the immunoSEQ multiplex PCR reads using MiXCR and keeps one entry per CDR3 protein. This table holds over 15,000 distinct CDR3 sequences, approximately 95% found once. This sequence originates from a human donor in good health. What was sequenced was CD8+ T cells from PBMCs.

CDR3 protein: CASSYDLGSGNTIYF. The CDR3 region has the DNA TGTGCCAGCAGCTATGACCTTGGTAGTGGAAACACCATATATTTT. The chain recombines TRBV13 with TRBJ1-3; D gene unclear. Germline loops: CDR1 PRHDT, CDR2 FYEKMQ (reference sequence). The CDR3 sequence is 15 residues long. Trimming removed 4 bases at V and 3 bases at J, with 13 bases between.